The 23 T cell receptor beta chains below all came from one sample that was sequenced in a study of blood T cell repertoires in COVID-19. The repertoire was sequenced with immunoSEQ multiplex PCR; TCRdb's copy has only in-frame clones and lacks some. The sample contains 300,000 to 400,000 clones, about 86% of which appear only once. The sample consisted of PBMCs or T cells enriched from blood (not recorded which). Receptors were obtained from a woman in her thirties or forties with acute COVID-19.

A word on this clone: This specimen includes other DNA sequences encoding the same CDR3. The chain employs TRBV12-3 or TRBV12-4 and TRBJ2-7; 7 bases are a match to TRBD1. CDR3 length equals 13 residues. J gave up 4 bases and V 1 base, and 1 base lay outside the gene matches. The CDR3 region is CASSLGQGYEQYF. The DNA of the CDR3 is TGTGCCAGCAGTTTAGGACAGGGTTACGAGCAGTACTTC.

The chain is built from TRBV2 and TRBJ2-4; 13 bases agree with TRBD2. The length of the CDR3 is 18 residues. The trim removed 6 bases at V and 2 bases at J, leaving 10 bases unmatched. Looked up from germline, CDR1 is SNHLY and CDR2 is FYNNEI. This CDR3 reads CASRALAGGPKTKNIQYF. Here the CDR3 DNA reads TGTGCCAGCAGAGCACTAGCGGGAGGGCCAAAAACCAAAAACATTCAGTACTTC.

The chain recombines TRBV9 with TRBJ1-3; TRBD1 aligns across 7 bases. V was pared by 2 bases and J by 0 bases, with 2 bases of the junction left unmatched. From germline, CDR1 is SGDLS and CDR2 YYNGEE. There are 15 residues in the CDR3. CDR3 coding DNA: TGTGCCAGCAGCGTCGGGACAGTCTCTGGAAACACCATATATTTT. Its protein product is CASSVGTVSGNTIYF.

The rearrangement uses TRBV6-2 or TRBV6-3 and TRBJ2-7; D remains unclear. Germline V gene lookup returns CDR1 MNHEY and CDR2 SVGEGT. CDR3 size: 19 residues. Deletions cut 0 bases from V and 2 bases from J, with 23 bases between. The CDR3 sequence is CASSYSSVGAATVAYEQYF. The CDR3 DNA is TGTGCCAGCAGTTACTCCTCAGTAGGCGCAGCGACGGTAGCCTACGAGCAGTACTTC.

CDR3 region: CASSQGGSANEKLFF. The CDR3 bases are TGCGCCAGCAGCCAAGGGGGCAGCGCTAATGAAAAACTGTTTTTT. The J gene is TRBJ1-4, the V gene TRBV4-3, with D possibly matching TRBD1 (5 bases). Germline values: CDR1 LGHNA, CDR2 YSLEER. V lost 1 base and J lost 3, with 9 bases in between. The CDR3 is 15 amino acids.

This clone was found a few times. The chain is built from TRBV4-3 and TRBJ1-3; D remains unclear. The CDR3 length is 14 residues. CDR1 LGHNA and CDR2 YSLEER come from the germline V gene. V was trimmed by 0 bases and J by 0 bases, leaving 3 bases between them. The CDR3 region is CASSQDHSGNTIYF. The CDR3 region has the DNA TGCGCCAGCAGCCAAGATCACTCTGGAAACACCATATATTTT.

This clone showed up just a few times. The rearrangement joins TRBV6-5 to TRBJ2-7; D might be TRBD2 (5 bases). Germline CDR1 and CDR2: MNHEY and SVGAGI. The V end lost 2 bases, the J end lost 7 bases, and 15 bases lay between the germline ends. The CDR3 length is 14 residues. The CDR3 coding sequence is TGTGCCAGCAGTTACCGCGCCGCCTCGGGGGAGCAGTACTTC. Amino acids: CASSYRAASGEQYF.

The chain has TRBV7-2 and TRBJ2-7; 10 bases match TRBD1. Looked up from germline, CDR1 is SGHTA and CDR2 is FQGNSA. V dropped 4 bases and J dropped 4; count of bases not matched to a gene: 4. The CDR3 has 14 residues. For the CDR3, the DNA is TGTGCCAGCAGCTACGACAGGGGGCATTACGAGCAGTACTTC. Its translation is CASSYDRGHYEQYF.

In the case of this clone: In the same sample, other DNA sequences code for this CDR3. The chain is built from TRBV12-3 or TRBV12-4 and TRBJ1-1; tentative D call: TRBD1 (6 bases). The CDR3 loop spans 13 amino acids. Trimming cost V 6 bases and J 1 base, with 9 bases left between them. The CDR3 loop reads CASRLQGNTEAFF. The CDR3 coding sequence is TGTGCCAGCAGACTACAGGGGAACACTGAAGCTTTCTTT.

The rearrangement links TRBV25-1 to TRBJ1-2; D is undetermined. The CDR3 spans 14 residues. Germline V lookup: CDR1 MGHDK, CDR2 SYGVNS. V was clipped by 4 bases and J by 11 bases, with 20 bases between them. The CDR3 sequence: CASSALSGRELYTF. DNA for the CDR3: TGTGCCAGCAGTGCTCTTAGCGGAAGGGAGTTGTACACCTTC.

As to this clone: The sample carries other DNA sequences with the same CDR3. The CDR3 loop is CASSPLAGATDTQYF. DNA of the CDR3: TGTGCCAGCTCACCACTGGCGGGAGCTACAGATACGCAGTATTTT. J is TRBJ2-3 and V is TRBV18; 7 bases are a match to TRBD2. The CDR3 contains 15 residues. With 1 base clipped from V and 3 bases from J, the junction kept 4 bases outside the gene matches. Germline CDR1 and CDR2: KGHSH and LQKENI.

This chain links TRBV19 with TRBJ1-5; D unresolved. V lost 7 bases and J 0 bases, leaving 16 bases between the germline ends. Germline V gene data show CDR1 as LNHDA and CDR2 as SQIVND (reference sequence). CDR3 length: 16 amino acids. CDR3 residues: CASTQPSRYSNQPQHF. The CDR3 nucleotides read TGTGCCAGTACTCAACCGTCTAGATATAGCAATCAGCCCCAGCATTTT.

This clone was found once. The junction departs from germline at one end; a sequencing error may be responsible. The gene calls are TRBV4-1 and TRBJ2-5; 9 positions agree with TRBD1. The CDR3 runs 15 residues. Germline CDR1 is MGHRA and CDR2 is YSYEKL. CDR3 bases: TGCGCCAGCAGGCAAGGTACAGGGGGCCGGGAGACCCAGTACTTC. Protein sequence: CASRQGTGGRETQYF.

This clone appeared a single time. In DNA, the CDR3 is TGTGCCAGCAGCGTAGTCGGGGTTGGGAGCTACACCTTC. It translates to CASSVVGVGSYTF. The chain joins TRBV9 to TRBJ1-2, with no clear D. The CDR3 is 13 amino acids. In germline, CDR1 is SGDLS, CDR2 YYNGEE. The V end lost 0 bases, the J end lost 9 bases, and 12 bases lay between the germline ends.

V gene TRBV11-3 combines with J gene TRBJ2-3, with 9 nucleotides matching TRBD2. J gave up 4 bases and V 4 bases, and 3 bases lay outside the gene matches. Germline V gives CDR1 SGHNT, CDR2 YENEEA. The CDR3 runs to 14 residues. The CDR3 coding sequence is TGTGCCAGCAGCTCGGGACTAGCCCCAGATACGCAGTATTTT. This translates into CASSSGLAPDTQYF.

The rearrangement uses TRBV19 and TRBJ2-1; the D gene is possibly TRBD2 (6 bases). This CDR3 is 13 amino acids long. The germline gives CDR1 LNHDA, CDR2 SQIVND (reference sequence). V lost 4 bases and J lost 6, with 10 bases in between. The CDR3 reads CASSTWTTNEQFF. The CDR3 DNA is TGTGCCAGTAGTACCTGGACTACCAATGAGCAGTTCTTC. The whole variable domain, filled in from reference TRBV19 and TRBJ2-1, reads DGGITQSPKYLFRKEGQNVTLSCEQNLNHDAMYWYRQDPGQGLRLIYYSQIVNDFQKGDIAEGYSVSREKKESFPLTVTSAQKNPTAFYLCASSTWTTNEQFFGPGTRLTVL.

This chain links TRBV6-5 with TRBJ1-6; TRBD1 might be the D (5 bases). Germline V gene data show CDR1 as MNHEY and CDR2 as SVGAGI. Trimming stripped 6 bases from V and 8 bases from J, with 17 bases between. The CDR3 is 15 amino acids. CDR3 DNA: TGTGCCAGCAGCCGCTCAAAACTCAGGGATTCACCCCTCCACTTT. It yields the protein CASSRSKLRDSPLHF.

This sequence joins TRBV7-8 and TRBJ1-3, with a tentative D call TRBD1 (5 bases). The V end was cut by 6 bases, the J end by 3 bases, with 6 bases between. The CDR3 length is 12 residues. Looked up from germline, CDR1 is SGHVS and CDR2 is FQNEAQ. CDR3: CASRGGGNTIYF. The CDR3 DNA follows: TGTGCCAGCAGGGGGGGTGGAAACACCATATATTTT.

CDR3 sequence reads: CASSFWRISYEQYF. In DNA form, the CDR3 reads TGTGCCAGCAGCTTTTGGAGGATATCCTACGAGCAGTACTTC. This chain joins TRBV5-6 and TRBJ2-7, with TRBD2 as a possible D gene (5 bases). The germline V gene has CDR1 SGHDT and CDR2 YYEEEE. The V end was cut by 2 bases, the J end by 1 base, with 10 bases between. CDR3 length equals 14 residues.

V usage is TRBV28 and J usage is TRBJ2-7; a weak D match, TRBD1 (5 bases). The length of the CDR3 is 11 residues. V lost 7 bases and J lost 7, with 11 bases in between. Germline V lookup: CDR1 MDHEN, CDR2 SYDVKM. In nucleotides, the CDR3 is TGTGCCAGCAAGGGGATGGGAGAGCAGTACTTC. This translates into CASKGMGEQYF.

The chain uses TRBV10-3 and TRBJ1-2; a weak D match, TRBD1 (5 bases). V was clipped by 3 bases and J by 4 bases, with 9 bases between them. There are 13 residues in the CDR3. CDR1 ENHRY and CDR2 SYGVKD come from the germline V gene. CDR3 sequence: CAISDQGPYGYTF. The CDR3 DNA reads TGTGCCATCAGTGATCAGGGTCCCTATGGCTACACCTTC.

The count of this clone is one. The gene calls are TRBV19 and TRBJ2-1; 7 bases fit TRBD1. Germline V lookup: CDR1 LNHDA, CDR2 SQIVND (reference sequence). The V and J ends lost 7 bases and 6 bases, in that order; junction bases with no gene match: 6. This CDR3 contains 13 residues. The CDR3 region has the DNA TGTGCCAGTACGGGACAGAAAATCAATGAGCAGTTCTTC. Translated: CASTGQKINEQFF. Full variable domain (rest looked up from reference TRBV19 and TRBJ2-1): DGGITQSPKYLFRKEGQNVTLSCEQNLNHDAMYWYRQDPGQGLRLIYYSQIVNDFQKGDIAEGYSVSREKKESFPLTVTSAQKNPTAFYLCASTGQKINEQFFGPGTRLTVL.

The chain joins TRBV11-2 to TRBJ2-2, with 8 positions matching TRBD1. J lost 6 bases, V lost 5 bases, and 11 bases had no gene match. Germline loops: CDR1 SGHAT, CDR2 FQNNGV. This CDR3 has 16 amino acids. CDR3 nucleotides: TGTGCCAGCAGCCCGAAAGAGACAGGGGTGGCCGGGGAGCTGTTTTTT. It codes for CASSPKETGVAGELFF.